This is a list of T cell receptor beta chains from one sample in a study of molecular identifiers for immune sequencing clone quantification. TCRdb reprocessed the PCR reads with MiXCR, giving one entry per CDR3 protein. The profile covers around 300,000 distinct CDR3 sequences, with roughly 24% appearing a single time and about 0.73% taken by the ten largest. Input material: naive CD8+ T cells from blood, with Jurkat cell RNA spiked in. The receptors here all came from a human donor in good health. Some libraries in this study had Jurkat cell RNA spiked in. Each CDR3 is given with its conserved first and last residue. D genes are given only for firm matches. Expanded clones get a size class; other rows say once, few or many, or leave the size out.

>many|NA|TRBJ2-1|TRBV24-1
TGTGCCACCAGTGATTACTATTCGAGCTCCTACAATGAGCAGTTCTTC
CATSDYYSSSYNEQFF
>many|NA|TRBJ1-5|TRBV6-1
TGTGCCAGCAGTGAATGGTGGGGGAACAATCAGCCCCAGCATTTT
CASSEWWGNNQPQHF
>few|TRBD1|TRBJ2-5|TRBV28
TGTGCCACCCGACAGGGACCCGCCGCAGAGACCCAGTACTTC
CATRQGPAAETQYF
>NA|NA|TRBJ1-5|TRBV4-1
TGCGCCAGCAGCCAAGATAGAACGGTGGGTCGGCCCCAGCATTTT
CASSQDRTVGRPQHF
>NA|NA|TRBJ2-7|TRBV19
TGTGCCAGTAGTACAGGGTTCCTTGGAGAGCAGTACTTC
CASSTGFLGEQYF
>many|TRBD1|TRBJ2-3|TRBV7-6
TGTGCCAGCAGCAACTTTGGGACAGGGCGGGATACGCAGTATTTT
CASSNFGTGRDTQYF
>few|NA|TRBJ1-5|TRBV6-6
TGTGCCAGCACTAGGGTGGAGATCGTCAATCAGCCCCAGCATTTT
CASTRVEIVNQPQHF
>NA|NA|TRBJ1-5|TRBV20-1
TGCAGTGCTAGAGATTTTGTCGGACAGTCCCCCGAATATAGCAATCAGCCCCAGCATTTT
CSARDFVGQSPEYSNQPQHF
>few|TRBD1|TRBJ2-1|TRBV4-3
TGCGCCAGCAGCCAAACAGGGGTTGATGAGCAGTTCTTC
CASSQTGVDEQFF
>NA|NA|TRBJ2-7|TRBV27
TGTGCCAGCAGTTTATCTGGCGGGACAGCTACCTACGAGCAGTACTTC
CASSLSGGTATYEQYF
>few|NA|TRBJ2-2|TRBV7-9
TGTGCCAGCAGCCTGTACCAGGGCCAGGGTGCCGGGGAGCTGTTTTTT
CASSLYQGQGAGELFF
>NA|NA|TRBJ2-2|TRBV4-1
TGCGCCAGCAGCCAAGTTTTTGGGACACCGAACACCGGGGAGCTGTTTTTT
CASSQVFGTPNTGELFF
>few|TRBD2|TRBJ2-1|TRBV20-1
TGCAGTGCTCCTACTTCGACTAGCGTCGGGTACAATGAGCAGTTCTTC
CSAPTSTSVGYNEQFF
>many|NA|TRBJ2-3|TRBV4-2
TGTGCCAGCAGCCGCCTGGAGGGGGTCACAGATACGCAGTATTTT
CASSRLEGVTDTQYF
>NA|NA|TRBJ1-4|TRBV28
TGTGCCAGCAGTGTCGACCGTGAGCGACTGTGTTTT
CASSVDRERLCF
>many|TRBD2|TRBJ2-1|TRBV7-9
TGTGCCAGCAGCCTGGGACTAGGGGCCTACAATGAGCAGTTCTTC
CASSLGLGAYNEQFF
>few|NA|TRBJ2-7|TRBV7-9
TGTGCCAGCAGCATCGTGGGTCTTGTGAGCGAGCAGTACTTC
CASSIVGLVSEQYF
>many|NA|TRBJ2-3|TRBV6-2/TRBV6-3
TGTGCCAGCAGTTACGCCGGGTTTAGCACAGATACGCAGTATTTT
CASSYAGFSTDTQYF
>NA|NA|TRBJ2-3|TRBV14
TGTGCCAGCAGCCAAGAGGACGCCCGGGATACGCAGTATTTT
CASSQEDARDTQYF
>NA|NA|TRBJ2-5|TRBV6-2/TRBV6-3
TGTGCCAGCAGTAATGTAGGGTCAGTGAGGGAGACCCAGTACTTC
CASSNVGSVRETQYF
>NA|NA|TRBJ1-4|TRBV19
TGTGCCAGTAGTATGTTGGCCGGAGATGGTGAAAAACTGTTTTTT
CASSMLAGDGEKLFF
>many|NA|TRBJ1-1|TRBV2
TGTGCCAGCATCACCTCGGCTGGGCCCACTGAAGCTTTCTTT
CASITSAGPTEAFF
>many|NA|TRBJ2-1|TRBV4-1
TGCGCCAGCAGCCAAGAAGGGGGGTTTTCCTACAATGAGCAGTTCTTC
CASSQEGGFSYNEQFF
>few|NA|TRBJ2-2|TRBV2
TGTGCCAGCAGGGACTCCTACACCGGGGAGCTGTTTTTT
CASRDSYTGELFF
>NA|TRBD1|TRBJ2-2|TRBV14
TGTGCCAGCAGCCAAGCCCCTAAGTGGGGACAGGCTAACACCGGGGAGTTGTTTTTT
CASSQAPKWGQANTGELFF
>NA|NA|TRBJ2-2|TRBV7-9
TGTGCCAGCAGTCACGTCGCAGGGCAGGGCACCGAGGAGCTGTTTTTT
CASSHVAGQGTEELFF
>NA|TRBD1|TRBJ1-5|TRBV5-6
TGTGCCAGCAGCAGTTACCGGGACAGCAGCAATCAGCCCCAGCATTTT
CASSSYRDSSNQPQHF
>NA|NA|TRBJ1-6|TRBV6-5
TGTGCCAGCAGGTACGGATCGGGGGGCGTGAATTCACCCCTCCACTTT
CASRYGSGGVNSPLHF
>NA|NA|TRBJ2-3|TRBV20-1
TGCAGTGCTGGGACGGGGATGAGCACAGATACGCAGTATTTT
CSAGTGMSTDTQYF
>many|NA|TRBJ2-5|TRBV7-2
TGTGCCAGCAGCTTACGAGGCGGGGAACTTCAAGAGACCCAGTACTTC
CASSLRGGELQETQYF
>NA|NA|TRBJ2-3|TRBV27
TGTGCCAGCAGAACTCCCGCCTTCTCAGATACGCAGTATTTT
CASRTPAFSDTQYF